The clone carrying this T cell receptor beta chain was found a few times. The sample comes from a study of blood T cells in healthy people across ages. Together with a sample-barcoded 5' primer, a J-beta primer mix was included in a second PCR lasting about 6 to 11 cycles. In TCRdb, the 5' RACE reads were re-called with MiXCR into one record per CDR3 protein. The data hold around 820,000 distinct CDR3 sequences, with 20% to 30% observed a single time. These data also formed part of another study, on T cells of mothers and their children.

This receptor was taken from a boy between 10 and 17 years old in good health. The specimen sequenced was blood.

CDR3 sequence reads: CASSYLQGDTQYF. CDR3 sequence (DNA): TGTGCCAGCAGTTACCTACAGGGGGATACGCAGTATTTT. The chain carries TRBV27 and TRBJ2-3; 7 bases match TRBD1. Germline V gene lookup returns CDR1 MNHEY and CDR2 SMNVEV (reference sequence). The CDR3 runs 13 residues. V was pared by 4 bases and J by 6 bases, with 4 bases of the junction left unmatched.